This T cell receptor beta chain originates from a study of neurological immune-mediated disorders. TCRdb fed the 5' RACE reads into MiXCR, producing one record per CDR3 protein. The sample holds about 70,000 distinct CDR3 sequences, around 5% seen once. This clonotype was recorded at least ten times. Trimming pared 0 bases from V and 6 bases from J, leaving 14 bases between. The germline V gene has CDR1 MNHNY and CDR2 SVGAGI (reference sequence). This CDR3 is 16 amino acids long. This TCR was recovered from a woman in her 70s with multiple sclerosis. V usage is TRBV6-6 and J usage is TRBJ2-2, with D perhaps matching TRBD1 (5 bases). Sequenced sample: PBMCs. The CDR3 loop reads CASSYSSREGAGELFF. CDR3 in DNA: TGTGCCAGCAGTTACTCGTCCAGGGAAGGGGCCGGGGAGCTGTTTTTT.